This T cell receptor beta chain is drawn from a study of T cell changes during pregnancy in multiple sclerosis. Sequencing was performed with immunoSEQ multiplex PCR; in TCRdb, only in-frame clones are kept and a portion is missing. The repertoire consists of about 100,000 clones, with about 91% occurring once and the leading ten covering approximately 3.4%. Germline CDR1 and CDR2: SGHVS and FQNEAQ. The junction had 8 bases not matched to a gene; V was cut back by 5 bases and J by 4 bases. The CDR3 spans 14 residues. The material was peripheral blood, obtained in the second trimester of pregnancy. The receptor was isolated from a female donor with multiple sclerosis, enrolled in a pregnancy study. This chain joins TRBV7-8 and TRBJ2-7, with 7 bases identical to TRBD1. The CDR3: CASSADRVVYEQYF. The CDR3 coding sequence is TGTGCCAGCAGCGCAGACAGGGTCGTTTACGAGCAGTACTTC.